Below are 3 T cell receptor beta chains sequenced from a single sample in a study of beta chain features in type 1 diabetes. Reverse transcribing all isolated RNA meant expressed TCRB transcripts were sequenced. Clones were sequenced by immunoSEQ multiplex PCR, and TCRdb holds only the in-frame ones, with some missing. The sample contains around 350,000 clones, roughly 13% of which appear only once. Sequenced sample: naive CD4+ T cells from blood. The receptors derive from a man younger than 30 in good health.

The CDR3 coding sequence is TGCGCCAGCGCCCCCGGCGGGACTAGCAAAGAGACCCAGTACTTC. Translating gives CASAPGGTSKETQYF. The V and J genes are TRBV5-1 and TRBJ2-5, with 9 nucleotides matching TRBD2. J was trimmed by 3 bases and V by 7 bases; bases with no gene match: 10. The CDR3 contains 15 residues. Looked up from germline, CDR1 is SGHRS and CDR2 is YFSETQ.

This clone was seen a handful of times. The chain links TRBV19 to TRBJ1-2; no clear D. The V and J ends lost 3 bases and 6 bases respectively, with 11 bases between them. Germline V gene sequence: CDR1 LNHDA, CDR2 SQIVND (reference sequence). The CDR3 runs to 13 residues. CDR3 coding DNA: TGTGCCAGTAGTATCGACCGCGGGGATGGCTACACCTTC. This encodes CASSIDRGDGYTF.

The chain has TRBV6-6 and TRBJ1-5, with 8 bases that match TRBD1. V was clipped by 3 bases and J by 4 bases; unmatched bases: 2. The CDR3 totals 14 residues. Germline CDR1 MNHNY, CDR2 SVGAGI (reference sequence). CDR3 region: CASSYRTGNQPQHF. The CDR3 coding sequence is TGTGCCAGCAGTTATCGGACAGGGAATCAGCCCCAGCATTTT.